The T cell receptor (beta chain) described here comes from a study of blood T cell repertoires in COVID-19. Study-wide background: Sites across the United States, Italy and Spain contributed samples from acute and convalescent COVID-19. The cDNA or gDNA used as material had been derived from T cells, B-cell-depleted T cells, or PBMCs.

In the source study's methods: Nucleated cell counts were estimated from reference gene primer amplification. The method was immunoSEQ multiplex PCR; TCRdb's version includes in-frame clones alone and lacks a portion of them. V and J calls and clone size are those listed in that table; D and trimming were worked out from the DNA. The sample lists about 140,000 clones, 76% occurring once. This CDR3 contains 15 residues. Germline CDR1 is MNHNY and CDR2 is SVGAGI (reference sequence). V lost 7 bases to trimming and J lost 3 bases; unmatched junction nucleotides: 11. Input material: peripheral blood. The rearrangement joins TRBV6-6 to TRBJ2-7; TRBD2 matches at 8 bases. The clonotype comes from a woman older than 75 with active or convalescent COVID-19. As DNA, the CDR3 is TGTGCCAGCAATAACCGGGGGGGCCCCGTCTACGAGCAGTACTTC. Its translation is CASNNRGGPVYEQYF.